The clone carrying this T cell receptor beta chain was picked up one time. The antigen remains unidentified. The data belong to a study of shared clonotypes between healthy human individuals. General study points: The study's rarefaction showed incomplete sorted-subset sequencing despite large depth. Naive subsets generally exceeded memory subsets in estimated richness.

This CDR3 is 14 amino acids long. Trimming shortened V by 4 bases and J by 8 bases, and 17 bases separated the two germline ends. Germline-derived CDR1 and CDR2 are MDHEN and SYDVKM. Using immunoSEQ multiplex PCR, the repertoire was profiled, and TCRdb retains in-frame clones only, with some absent. The sample lists 2 million to 3 million clones; over 85% were seen once. Sequencing was done on a sample of naive CD4+ T cells from PBMCs. Subset of the sample: CD45RA+ positively selected. The chain is built from TRBV28 and TRBJ1-2; D is possibly TRBD1 (6 bases). The sequence was collected from a man between 18 and 29 years old in good health. Some clones in this sample may be carry-over from other donors' samples. This CDR3 is CASSSPGQPEGYTF. As DNA, the CDR3 is TGTGCCAGCAGTTCCCCCGGACAGCCTGAGGGCTACACCTTC.